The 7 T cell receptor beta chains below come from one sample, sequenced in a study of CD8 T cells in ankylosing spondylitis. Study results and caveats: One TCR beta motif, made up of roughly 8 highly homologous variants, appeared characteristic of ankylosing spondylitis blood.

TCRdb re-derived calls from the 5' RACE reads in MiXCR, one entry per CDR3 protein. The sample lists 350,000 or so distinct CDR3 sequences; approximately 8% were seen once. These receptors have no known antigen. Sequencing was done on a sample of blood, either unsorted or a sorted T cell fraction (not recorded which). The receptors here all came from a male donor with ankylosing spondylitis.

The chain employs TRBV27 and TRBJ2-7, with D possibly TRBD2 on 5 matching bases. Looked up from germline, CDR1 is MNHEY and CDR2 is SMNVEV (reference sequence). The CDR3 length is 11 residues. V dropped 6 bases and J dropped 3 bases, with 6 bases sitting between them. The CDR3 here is CASRAGYEQYF. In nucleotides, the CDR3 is TGTGCCAGCAGGGCGGGCTACGAGCAGTACTTC.

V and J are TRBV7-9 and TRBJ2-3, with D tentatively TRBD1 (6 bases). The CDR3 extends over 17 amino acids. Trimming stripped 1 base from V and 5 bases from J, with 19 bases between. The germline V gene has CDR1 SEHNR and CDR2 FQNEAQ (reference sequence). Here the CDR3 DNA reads TGTGCCAGCAGCTTAGACCCTCTCAGGGGATTTGGAGATACGCAGTATTTT. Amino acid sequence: CASSLDPLRGFGDTQYF.

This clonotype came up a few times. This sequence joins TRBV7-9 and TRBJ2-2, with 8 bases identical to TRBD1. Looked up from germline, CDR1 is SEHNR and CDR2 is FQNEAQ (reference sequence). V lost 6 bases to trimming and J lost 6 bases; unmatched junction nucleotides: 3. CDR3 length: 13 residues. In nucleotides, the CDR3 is TGTGCCAGCAGACCGACAGGGGCCGGGGAGCTGTTTTTT. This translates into CASRPTGAGELFF.

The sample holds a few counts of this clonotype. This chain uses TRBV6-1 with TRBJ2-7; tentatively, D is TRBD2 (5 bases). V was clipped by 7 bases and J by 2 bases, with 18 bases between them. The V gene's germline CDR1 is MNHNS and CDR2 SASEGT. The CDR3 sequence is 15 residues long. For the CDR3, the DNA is TGTGCCAGCACCCTAGGACTTGTAGCGACCTACGAGCAGTACTTC. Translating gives CASTLGLVATYEQYF.

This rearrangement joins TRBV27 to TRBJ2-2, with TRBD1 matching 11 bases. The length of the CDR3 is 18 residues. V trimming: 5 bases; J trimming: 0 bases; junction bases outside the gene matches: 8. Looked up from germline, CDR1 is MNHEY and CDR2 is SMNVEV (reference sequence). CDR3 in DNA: TGTGCCAGCAGTGCGGGACAGGGGGTACTCCCGAACACCGGGGAGCTGTTTTTT. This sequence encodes CASSAGQGVLPNTGELFF.

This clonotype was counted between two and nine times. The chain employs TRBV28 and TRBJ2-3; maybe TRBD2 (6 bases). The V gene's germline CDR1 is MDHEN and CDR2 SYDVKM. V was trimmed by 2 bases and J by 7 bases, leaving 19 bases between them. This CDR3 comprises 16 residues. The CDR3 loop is CASSLRPGLRINTQYF. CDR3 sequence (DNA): TGTGCCAGCAGTTTACGTCCCGGACTACGCATCAATACGCAGTATTTT.

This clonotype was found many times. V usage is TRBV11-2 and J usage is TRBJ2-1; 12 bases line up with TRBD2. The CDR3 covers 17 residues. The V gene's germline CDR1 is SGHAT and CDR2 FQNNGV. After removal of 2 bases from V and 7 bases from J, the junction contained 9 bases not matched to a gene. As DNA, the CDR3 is TGTGCCAGCAGCTTAAGTGAAGGGCTAGCGGGAGGGAATGAGCAGTTCTTC. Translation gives CASSLSEGLAGGNEQFF.